This T cell receptor beta chain was captured by sequencing in a study of a mutant IDH1 vaccine in newly diagnosed glioma. TCRdb keeps only in-frame clones here, not all; method: immunoSEQ multiplex PCR. The sample records about 36,000 clones, 60% to 80% being singletons. Time point given: baseline, week 1 (first vaccination visit). The treatment was: pre-vaccination baseline after standard-of-care therapy. The sequences come from PBMCs, collected from a glioma patient treated with radiotherapy, temozolomide or both. The clonotype was recovered from a man aged 40-49 years with glioma. Some clones in this sample may be carry-over from other donors' samples.

CDR3 in amino acids: CASSQDRDQPQHF. The CDR3 DNA reads TGTGCCAGCAGCCAGGACAGAGATCAGCCCCAGCATTTT. The V and J genes are TRBV6-4 and TRBJ1-5; a possible D gene is TRBD1 (6 bases). CDR1 is MRHNA and CDR2 is SNTAGT in the germline V gene. The CDR3 extends over 13 amino acids. Trimming left V 6 bases short and J 5 bases short, with 11 bases between.